The present TCR beta chain was sequenced within a study of blood T cells in healthy people across ages. Study-level points and caveats: Naive T cell percentage strongly correlated with TCR beta diversity.

Many counts were recorded for this clonotype. Its antigen is unidentified. One end of the junction varies from germline; a read error may be responsible. Every sample had a minimum of 6.5 million PBMCs isolated. The use of a sample-barcoded 5' primer and a J-beta primer mix characterized a second PCR of about 7 to 12 cycles. Each CDR3 protein is one row after TCRdb ran MiXCR on the 5' RACE reads. This sample yields some 800,000 distinct CDR3 sequences, of which roughly 44% are seen a single time; roughly a fifth belongs to the top ten. Source material: blood. This clonotype originated in a man in his sixties in good health.

The CDR3 bases are TGCGCCAGCAGCCAAGGGACGTCCTACGAGCAGTACTTC. Its translation is CASSQGTSYEQYF. J is TRBJ2-7 and V is TRBV3-1; perhaps D is TRBD1 or TRBD2 (5 bases each). The germline V gene has CDR1 LGHDT and CDR2 YNNKEL (reference sequence). The CDR3 runs 13 residues.